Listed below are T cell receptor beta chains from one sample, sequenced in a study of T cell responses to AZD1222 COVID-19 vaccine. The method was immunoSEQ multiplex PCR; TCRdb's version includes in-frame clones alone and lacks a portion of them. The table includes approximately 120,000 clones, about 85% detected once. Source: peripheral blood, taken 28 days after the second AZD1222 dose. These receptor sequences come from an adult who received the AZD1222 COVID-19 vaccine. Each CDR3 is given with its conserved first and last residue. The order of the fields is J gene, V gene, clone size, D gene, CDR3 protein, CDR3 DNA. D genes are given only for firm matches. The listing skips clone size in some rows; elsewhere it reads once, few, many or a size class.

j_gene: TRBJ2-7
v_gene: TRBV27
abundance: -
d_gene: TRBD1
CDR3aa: CASRTGGSYEQYF
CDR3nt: TGTGCCAGTAGGACAGGGGGCTCCTACGAGCAGTACTTC

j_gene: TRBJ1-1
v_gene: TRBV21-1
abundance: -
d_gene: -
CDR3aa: CASSRNTEAFF
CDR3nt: TGTGCCAGCAGCAGAAACACTGAAGCTTTCTTT

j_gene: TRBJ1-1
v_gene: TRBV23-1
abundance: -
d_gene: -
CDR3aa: CASSQSGFLGRLFTEAFF
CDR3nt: TGCGCCAGCAGTCAATCGGGGTTTCTTGGTCGGCTGTTTACTGAAGCTTTCTTT

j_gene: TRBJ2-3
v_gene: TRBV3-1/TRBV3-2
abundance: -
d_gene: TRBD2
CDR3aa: CASSQDAGVGTDTQYF
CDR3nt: TGTGCCAGCAGCCAAGATGCGGGGGTGGGCACAGATACGCAGTATTTT

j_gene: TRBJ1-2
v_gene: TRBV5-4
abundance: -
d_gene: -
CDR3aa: CASSTPRGVGIGYTF
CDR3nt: TGTGCCAGCAGCACCCCTCGAGGGGTCGGGATTGGCTACACCTTC

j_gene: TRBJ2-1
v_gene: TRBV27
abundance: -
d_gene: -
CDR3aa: CASFSSYNEQFF
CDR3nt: TGTGCCAGCTTCTCCTCCTACAATGAGCAGTTCTTC

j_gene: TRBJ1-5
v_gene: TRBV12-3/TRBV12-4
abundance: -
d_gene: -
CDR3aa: CASSSPKGQPQHF
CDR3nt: TGTGCCAGCAGTTCACCTAAGGGCCAGCCCCAGCATTTT

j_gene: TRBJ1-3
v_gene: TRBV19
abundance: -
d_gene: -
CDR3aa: CASSTRQTAINTIYF
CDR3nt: TGTGCCAGTAGTACCCGACAAACGGCTATAAACACCATATATTTT

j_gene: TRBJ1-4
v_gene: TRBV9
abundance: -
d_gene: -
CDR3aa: CASSVGIGREKLFF
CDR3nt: TGTGCCAGCAGCGTAGGAATAGGGCGGGAAAAACTGTTTTTT

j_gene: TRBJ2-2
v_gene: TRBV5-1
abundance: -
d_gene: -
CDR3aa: CASSLEPLAGANGELFF
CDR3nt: TGCGCCAGCAGCTTGGAGCCCCTCGCGGGGGCCAACGGGGAGCTGTTTTTT

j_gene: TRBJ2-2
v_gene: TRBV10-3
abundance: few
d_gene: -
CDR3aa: CATGHSNTGELFF
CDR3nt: TGTGCCACTGGCCATTCGAACACCGGGGAGCTGTTTTTT

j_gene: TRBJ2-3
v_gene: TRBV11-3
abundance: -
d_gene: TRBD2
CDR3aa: CASSLGRLAGEYTDTQYF
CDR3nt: TGTGCCAGCAGCTTAGGGCGACTAGCGGGGGAGTACACAGATACGCAGTATTTT

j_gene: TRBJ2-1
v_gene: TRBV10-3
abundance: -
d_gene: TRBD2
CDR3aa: CAISDQAGVNEQFF
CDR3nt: TGTGCCATCAGTGACCAAGCGGGAGTCAATGAGCAGTTCTTC

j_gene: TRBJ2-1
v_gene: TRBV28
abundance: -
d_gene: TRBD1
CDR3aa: CASSFSQGVHNEQFF
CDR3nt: TGTGCCAGCAGTTTCTCCCAGGGGGTACACAATGAGCAGTTCTTC

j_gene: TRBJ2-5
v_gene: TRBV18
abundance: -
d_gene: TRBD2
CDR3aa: CASSRALAGGPQETQYF
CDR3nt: TGTGCCAGCTCACGAGCTCTAGCGGGGGGACCTCAAGAGACCCAGTACTTC

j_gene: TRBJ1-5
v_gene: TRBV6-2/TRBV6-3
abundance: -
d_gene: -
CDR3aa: CASSTDPHSGKQPQHF
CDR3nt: TGTGCCAGCAGTACGGACCCTCACAGTGGTAAACAGCCCCAGCATTTT

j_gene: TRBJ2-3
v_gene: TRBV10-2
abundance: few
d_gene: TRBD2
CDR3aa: CASRLAGGPDTQYF
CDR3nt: TGCGCCAGCAGACTAGCGGGGGGGCCAGATACGCAGTATTTT

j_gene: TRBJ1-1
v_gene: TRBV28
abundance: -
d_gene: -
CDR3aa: CASSGGGDQNTEAFF
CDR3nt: TGTGCCAGCAGTGGCGGGGGGGACCAGAACACTGAAGCTTTCTTT

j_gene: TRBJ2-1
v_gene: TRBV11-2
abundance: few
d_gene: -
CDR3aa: CASSLDRQSYNEQFF
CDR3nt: TGTGCCAGCAGCTTAGATCGGCAGAGTTACAATGAGCAGTTCTTC

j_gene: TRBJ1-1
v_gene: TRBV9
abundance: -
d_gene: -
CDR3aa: CASSLDGNTEAFF
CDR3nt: TGTGCCAGCAGCTTGGATGGGAACACTGAAGCTTTCTTT

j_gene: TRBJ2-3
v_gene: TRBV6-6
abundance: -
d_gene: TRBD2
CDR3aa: CASGLNSGGYLTDTQYF
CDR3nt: TGTGCCAGCGGTCTAAATAGCGGGGGGTATCTCACAGATACGCAGTATTTT

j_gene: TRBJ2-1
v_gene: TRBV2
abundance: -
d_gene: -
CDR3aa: CASRLGVGIYNEQFF
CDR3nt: TGTGCCAGCAGATTGGGAGTCGGAATCTACAATGAGCAGTTCTTC

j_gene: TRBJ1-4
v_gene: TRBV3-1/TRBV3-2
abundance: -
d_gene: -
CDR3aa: CASRGPKNEKLFF
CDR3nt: TGTGCCAGCAGAGGGCCCAAGAATGAAAAACTGTTTTTT

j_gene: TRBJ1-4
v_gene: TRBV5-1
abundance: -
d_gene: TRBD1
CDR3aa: CASSLTGTGNEKLFF
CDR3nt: TGCGCCAGCAGCTTGACCGGGACAGGGAATGAAAAACTGTTTTTT

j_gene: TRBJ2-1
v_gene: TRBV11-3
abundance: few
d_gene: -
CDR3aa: CASSLIKDNEQFF
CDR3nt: TGTGCCAGCAGCTTAATCAAGGACAATGAGCAGTTCTTC

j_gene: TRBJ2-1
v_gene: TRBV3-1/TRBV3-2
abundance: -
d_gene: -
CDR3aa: CASSQDEQNNEQFF
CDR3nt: TGTGCCAGCAGCCAGGACGAACAGAACAATGAGCAGTTCTTC

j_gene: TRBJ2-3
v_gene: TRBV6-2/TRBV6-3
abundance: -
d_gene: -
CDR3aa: CASSRGPTTDTQYF
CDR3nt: TGTGCCAGCAGCCGGGGACCTACCACAGATACGCAGTATTTT

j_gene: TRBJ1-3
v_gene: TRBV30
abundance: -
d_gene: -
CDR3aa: CAWSGRISGNTIYF
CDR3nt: TGTGCCTGGAGTGGTCGGATCTCTGGAAACACCATATATTTT

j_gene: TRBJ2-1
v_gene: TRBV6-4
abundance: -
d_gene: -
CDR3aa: CASSEDYNNEQFF
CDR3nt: TGTGCCAGCAGTGAAGACTACAACAATGAGCAGTTCTTC

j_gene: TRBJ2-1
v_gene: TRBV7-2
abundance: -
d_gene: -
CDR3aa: CASSLGGAGYYNEQFF
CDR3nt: TGTGCCAGCAGCTTAGGTGGGGCTGGGTACTACAATGAGCAGTTCTTC

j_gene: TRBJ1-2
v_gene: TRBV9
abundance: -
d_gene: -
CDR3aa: CASTEGGGMHGYTF
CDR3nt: TGTGCCAGCACTGAAGGGGGAGGGATGCATGGCTACACCTTC

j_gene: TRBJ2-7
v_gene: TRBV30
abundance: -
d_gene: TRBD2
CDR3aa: CAWSVGLAENYEQYF
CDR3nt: TGTGCCTGGAGTGTCGGTCTAGCGGAGAACTACGAGCAGTACTTC

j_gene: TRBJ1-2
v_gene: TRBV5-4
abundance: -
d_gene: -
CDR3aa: CASSFPGDYGYTF
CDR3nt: TGTGCCAGCAGCTTCCCGGGTGACTATGGCTACACCTTC

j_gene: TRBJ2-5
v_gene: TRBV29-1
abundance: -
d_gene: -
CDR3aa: CSVVWAGTETQYF
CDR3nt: TGCAGCGTTGTATGGGCAGGGACAGAGACCCAGTACTTC

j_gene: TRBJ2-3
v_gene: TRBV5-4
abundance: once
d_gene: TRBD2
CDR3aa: CASSPGGVGTDTQYF
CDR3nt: TGTGCCAGCAGCCCGGGAGGGGTGGGCACAGATACGCAGTATTTT

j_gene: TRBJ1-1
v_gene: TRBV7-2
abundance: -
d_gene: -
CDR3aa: CASRFVEVTEAFF
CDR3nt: TGTGCCAGCAGATTCGTCGAGGTCACTGAAGCTTTCTTT

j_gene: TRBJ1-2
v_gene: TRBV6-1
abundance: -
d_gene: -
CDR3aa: CASSETPEGGVYGYTF
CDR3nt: TGTGCCAGCAGTGAAACGCCCGAGGGGGGCGTGTATGGCTACACCTTC

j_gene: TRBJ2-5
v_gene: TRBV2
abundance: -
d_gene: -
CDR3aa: CASRTTGVWKEETQYF
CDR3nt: TGTGCCAGCAGAACTACTGGGGTTTGGAAGGAAGAGACCCAGTACTTC

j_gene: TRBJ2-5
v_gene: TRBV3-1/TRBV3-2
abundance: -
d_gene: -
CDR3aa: CASSQVRPGTLHQETQYF
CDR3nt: TGTGCCAGCAGCCAAGTTCGACCCGGGACTCTTCATCAAGAGACCCAGTACTTC

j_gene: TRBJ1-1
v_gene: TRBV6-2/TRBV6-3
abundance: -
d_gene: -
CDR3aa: CASSYAWGAVAEAFF
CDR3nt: TGTGCCAGCAGTTACGCATGGGGGGCGGTAGCTGAAGCTTTCTTT

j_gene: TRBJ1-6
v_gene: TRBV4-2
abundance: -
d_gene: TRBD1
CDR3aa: CASSQDGTGGSPLHF
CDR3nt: TGTGCCAGCAGCCAAGATGGGACAGGGGGGTCACCCCTCCACTTT